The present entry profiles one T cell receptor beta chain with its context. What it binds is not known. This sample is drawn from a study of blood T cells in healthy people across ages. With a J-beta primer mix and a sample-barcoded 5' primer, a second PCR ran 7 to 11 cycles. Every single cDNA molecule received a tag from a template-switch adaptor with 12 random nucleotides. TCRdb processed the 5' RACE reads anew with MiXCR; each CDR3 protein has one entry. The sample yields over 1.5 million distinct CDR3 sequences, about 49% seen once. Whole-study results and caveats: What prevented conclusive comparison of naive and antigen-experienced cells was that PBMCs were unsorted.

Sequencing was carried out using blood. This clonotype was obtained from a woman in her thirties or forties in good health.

CDR3: CASSQGSARETQYF. The CDR3, as DNA: TGCGCCAGCAGCCAAGGATCAGCGAGAGAGACCCAGTACTTC. This rearrangement joins TRBV4-1 to TRBJ2-5; D not resolved. Trimming pared 1 base from V and 4 bases from J, leaving 10 bases between. Germline V gene data show CDR1 as MGHRA and CDR2 as YSYEKL. The CDR3 is 14 residues long.